This paragraph covers one T cell receptor (beta chain) sequence. The specificity of this receptor is unknown. The sample is drawn from a study of cytomegalovirus exposure and HLA in healthy donors (TCRdb year 2017). The study in broad terms: An earlier analysis of several hundred of the donors reported approximately 290 Gb of sequence data and roughly 100 million unique TCR beta sequences from 150 million to 200 million T cells. Among 300 to 500 genotyped donors of the cohort, an average of about 220,000 unique TCR beta nucleotide sequences was sequenced per donor, of which 15% to 20% were non-productive. Using immunosequencing, the study profiled T cell repertoires from 666 subjects and related those repertoires to cytomegalovirus serostatus. Along with the roughly 710-subject first cohort, a separate validation cohort of over a hundred different subjects was used. Typing coverage varied by locus: roughly 620-640 donors for A, B, C, DRB1 and DQB1; more than 500 for DQA1; more than 600 for DPA1; some 470 for DPB1. The genetic ancestry cluster associated with self-reported Caucasian donors included over 65% of the roughly 390 genotyped donors. Donor age, sex, ethnicity and CMV serostatus were compiled together with the repertoire data. In an earlier analysis of 587 of the donors, high-throughput TCR beta sequencing was used to judge whether each TCR beta V gene segment behaved as functional or pseudogenic. HLA typing included class I and class II loci at four-digit resolution. Roughly 290 gigabases of sequencing data and roughly 81 million unique TCR sequences made up an early release that covered over 550 HLA-typed donors. All discovery cohort repertoires had been generated on a single sequencing platform. The study combined high-throughput TCR immunosequencing, statistical association of individual TCRs with disease status, and machine learning to predict cytomegalovirus infection status. In a later genetic analysis, genome-wide SNP genotypes for about 65% of the roughly 670 donors were used, and that subset was treated as a discovery cohort. Rather than using new phenotypic data, the later analysis identified candidate immune exposures from TCR beta sequences and from how often those sequences occurred across donors. The study aimed to test whether cataloging public T cell receptors could reveal signatures of past pathogen exposure. Five DR-DQ haplotypes were treated as single units for association and clustering because of strong linkage in the cohort. In a later analysis, previously published TCR beta repertoires from several hundred donors were re-analyzed and high-resolution HLA genotyping was added so that TCR occurrence patterns could be studied.

The research as a whole found: In an earlier analysis of roughly 500 of the donors, most TCR beta V segments appeared in productive rearrangements about 87% or about 30% of the time, broadly matching IMGT annotations. The authors suggested that the approach could potentially be extended to other disease states and immunological phenotypes. According to a later genetic analysis, donors in an Asian-associated ancestry cluster had fewer N-insertions in productive TCRs than the approximately 650-donor mean. Because counts were too low, 15 or so rarely observed V segments, including chromosome 9 orphons, were excluded from the earlier analysis of 587 of the donors. A cluster of highly shared sequence variants was judged likely to represent a technical artifact of the sequencing pipeline. While some public TCRs were present in many individuals, most TCR sequences turned up only very rarely across donors. At a false discovery rate of 0.05, a later analysis linked approximately 18,000 TCR beta sequences to specific HLA alleles. Sequencing depth was assumed to be roughly uniform across donors in the presence/absence analyses, though that assumption may not hold. A further reported finding was that TCR beta sequences accurately predicted the HLA-A and HLA-B alleles for most subjects in the first cohort. Immune exposure information for the cohort was limited to CMV serostatus. The cohort was sequenced for TCR beta chains only, and without alpha or paired-chain data the features that could be detected were limited. In a later analysis, HLA-associated TCR beta chains showed more clonal expansion and lower generation probabilities than non-associated chains that were equally common. When HLA alleles, especially DR and DQ, strongly co-occurred, attributing TCR associations to individual alleles was difficult. A later analysis found that TCR association rates varied across HLA loci, with DRB1 alleles showing the most associated TCRs and HLA-C alleles the fewest. Correlated functional status among segregating V segments might be attributable to linkage disequilibrium, but an unknown experimental factor could not be ruled out. Some IMGT-functional V segments, including TRBV6-2 and TRBV6-3, could not be told apart with the 87-base-pair reads, so those segments were excluded. In a later genetic analysis, a missense DCLRE1C variant was associated with V-gene and J-gene trimming of TCR beta chains, and the association was replicated in an independent cohort. The classifier was reported to diagnose cytomegalovirus status with high specificity and sensitivity in both the original cohort and the validation cohort. A later analysis found that most CMV-associated TCR beta chains appeared HLA-restricted, with HLA associations seemingly driven largely by CMV exposure. In vitro tests confirmed that three of the cytomegalovirus-associated TCR beta chains recognize cytomegalovirus antigens. A later analysis reported that several top co-occurrence clusters appeared linked to parvovirus B19, influenza, CMV and Epstein-Barr virus. HLA typing was unavailable for some donors at each locus, so association tests used only the typed subset. The study listed 150 to 200 TCR beta chains as associated with cytomegalovirus.

Library prep was done by the immunoSEQ multiplex PCR assay. For the multiplex PCR, a mixture combining 60 forward primers for TCR Vbeta segments and 13 reverse primers for TCR Jbeta segments was used. Amplification of the CDR3 region of rearranged TCR beta genes was performed with a multiplex PCR assay on genomic DNA. The amplified TCR beta libraries were sequenced on the Illumina HiSeq System as 87-base-pair reads. The authors' analysis ran thus. A later analysis counted 75 million to 100 million unique TCR beta chains across the 550 to 800 repertoires, and roughly 9.9 million of these chains were shared by at least two donors. Raw reads were error-corrected and collapsed into unique sequences with a nearest-neighbor algorithm that merged closely related sequences to remove PCR and sequencing errors. CDR3 sequences were aligned to IMGT reference sequences to assign V, D and J gene segments. For a sequence to be retained, at least a six-nucleotide match to both a V gene segment and a J gene segment was required. Rearrangements were classified as productive when the CDR3 lacked stop codons and remained in frame with V and J, and all other rearrangements were classified as non-productive. Following IMGT convention, CDR3 was defined as the stretch from the second conserved V-encoded cysteine up to the conserved J-encoded phenylalanine. In an earlier analysis of around 640 of the donors, sequences lacking an unambiguous match to a single V gene segment were excluded. An earlier analysis of just under 600 of the donors called V segments functional above 56.7% productive rearrangements and segregating when the between-donor standard deviation exceeded 5%. A statistical classification framework was built for diagnosing cytomegalovirus status from the catalog of TCR beta chain sequences. A later analysis assigned V and J genes by comparing TCR nucleotide sequences with IMGT/GENE-DB human TR gene sequences. A later analysis assigned CDR3 sequences and most-parsimonious VDJ recombination scenarios with the TCRdist pipeline. In a later analysis, each TCR beta chain was defined by its CDR3 amino acid sequence together with its V-gene family, and reads without a unique V-gene family were excluded. As a way to deal with suspected cross-contamination and a sequencing artifact, a later analysis dropped 500 to 700 nucleotide sequences that were highly shared and had low generation probability. A later analysis calculated a clonal expansion index for each public chain from normalized within-repertoire ranks of inferred template counts. Generation probabilities in a later analysis came from a VDJ recombination model fitted to out-of-frame rearrangements, and those results were checked against IGoR. In a later analysis, hypergeometric tests were used to score TCR-TCR, TCR-HLA and TCR-CMV co-occurrence, with a repertoire-size bias correction applied to TCR pairs. To estimate false discovery rates, a later analysis permuted the HLA or CMV assignments 20 times. A later analysis grouped co-occurring TCRs with DBSCAN, adding TCRdist sequence similarity when clustering within HLA-allele-positive subsets. Repertoires with fewer than 30,000 or more than 120,000 public chains, plus five repertoires with anomalous nucleotide sharing, were excluded from co-occurrence clustering. This immuneACCESS table, as held by TCRdb, lists in-frame sequences with V and J called but not all clones. Of the missing ones, under half trace to an unresolved V gene in checked studies; the others have no known cause. That table supplies the V and J calls and clone size; D and trimming were determined from the DNA. The table for this sample records roughly 50,000 clones. The top ten clones comprise approximately 2.2% of the sample.

The cohort comprised some 700 healthy bone marrow donors. Cohort members were all nominally healthy when sampled, although unrecorded immune exposures were likely present. The donor was CMV seronegative and was included in the group of a few hundred seronegative cohort members. Each donor provided a peripheral blood sample, and peripheral blood mononuclear cells were used for TCR beta sequencing. Genomic DNA was extracted from the blood cell samples with the Qiagen DNeasy Blood Extraction Kit. V trim: 5 bases; J trim: 6 bases; unmatched bases: 15. The CDR1 and CDR2 encoded by the germline V gene are SGHRS and YFSETQ. Counted from cysteine to phenylalanine, this CDR3 has 16 amino acids. Only the CDR3 part of the read is kept: 48 bases, read in frame from the first base.

The receptor was derived from a female donor in good health and CMV-seronegative. The chain employs TRBV5-1 and TRBJ2-7; TRBD1 aligns with 9 central bases. Sample: PBMCs. The bases read TGCGCCAGCAGACCCGGGACAGGGAGCGTAGCCGGCGAGCAGTACTTC. Its translation is CASRPGTGSVAGEQYF.